This T cell receptor (beta chain) was observed in a study of cytomegalovirus exposure and HLA in healthy donors. PCR was performed using 60 Vbeta and 13 Jbeta primers. The method was immunoSEQ multiplex PCR; TCRdb's version includes in-frame clones alone and lacks a portion of them. The sample has roughly 30,000 clones, and its top ten clones hold 4.8%. Germline loops: CDR1 LGHNA, CDR2 YNFKEQ. CDR3 length: 15 amino acids. The TCR comes from a female donor in good health and CMV-seronegative. J is TRBJ2-5 and V is TRBV4-2, with 7 nucleotides matching TRBD2. Matching the DNA end better, TRBJ2-7 makes the J call doubtful. Sequenced input: PBMCs. Here the CDR3 reads CASSQVSGAGYEQYF. The CDR3 DNA sequence: TGTGCCAGCAGCCAAGTAAGCGGGGCGGGCTACGAGCAGTACTTC.